Listed below are T cell receptor beta chains from one sample, sequenced in a study of blood T cell repertoires in COVID-19. The data were produced by immunoSEQ multiplex PCR, yet TCRdb's version contains in-frame clones alone and is incomplete. Altogether 110,000 to 150,000 clones are present, 85% to 90% being singletons, with the ten largest covering around 3%. Sequencing was done on a sample of peripheral blood. The source is a man aged 60 to 69 with active or convalescent COVID-19. Each CDR3 is given with its conserved first and last residue. D genes are given only for firm matches. Some rows mark clone size as missing; the rest say once, few, many or name a class of expanded clone.

size	J	V	D	CDR3	DNA
NA	TRBJ1-2	TRBV28	NA	CASSLWGPNYGYTF	TGTGCCAGCAGTTTATGGGGCCCTAACTATGGCTACACCTTC
NA	TRBJ2-5	TRBV7-6	NA	CASSLQGETQYF	TGTGCCAGCAGCTTACAGGGAGAGACCCAGTACTTC
NA	TRBJ2-5	TRBV19	TRBD2	CASSRTSGGLGETQYF	TGTGCCAGTAGTAGGACTAGCGGGGGGCTGGGAGAGACCCAGTACTTC
NA	TRBJ2-5	TRBV24-1	NA	CATSWTGGGQETQYF	TGTGCCACCAGTTGGACTGGAGGAGGCCAAGAGACCCAGTACTTC
NA	TRBJ2-5	TRBV14	TRBD1	CASSPTGVRETQYF	TGTGCCAGCAGTCCGACAGGGGTGAGGGAGACCCAGTACTTC
NA	TRBJ2-3	TRBV4-3	NA	CASSQDIGQSYTDTQYF	TGCGCCAGCAGCCAAGATATCGGACAGAGCTACACAGATACGCAGTATTTT
NA	TRBJ2-1	TRBV15	TRBD1	CATSRSGTGIYEQFF	TGTGCCACCAGCCGTTCCGGGACAGGGATCTATGAGCAGTTCTTC
NA	TRBJ1-3	TRBV2	NA	CASSILSTGNTIYF	TGTGCCAGCAGTATCCTCTCTACTGGAAACACCATATATTTT
NA	TRBJ1-1	TRBV11-2	TRBD1	CASSDFLGGRGTEAFF	TGTGCCAGCAGCGATTTCCTAGGGGGCAGAGGAACTGAAGCTTTCTTT
once	TRBJ1-2	TRBV19	NA	CASSIDEGTGYTF	TGTGCCAGTAGTATAGACGAGGGTACTGGCTACACCTTC